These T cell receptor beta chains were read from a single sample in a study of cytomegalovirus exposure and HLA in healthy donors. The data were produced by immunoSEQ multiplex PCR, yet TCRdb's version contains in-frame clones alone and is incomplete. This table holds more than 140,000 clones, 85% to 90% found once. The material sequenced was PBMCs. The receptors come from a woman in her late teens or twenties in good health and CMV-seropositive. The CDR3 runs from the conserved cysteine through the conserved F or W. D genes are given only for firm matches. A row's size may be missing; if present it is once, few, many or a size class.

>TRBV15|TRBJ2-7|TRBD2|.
TGTGCCACCAGAAAGGCTAGCGGGATCTACGAGCAGTACTTC
CATRKASGIYEQYF
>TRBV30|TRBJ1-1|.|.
TGTGCCTGGAGTGTGGGGAGCATCATGAACACTGAAGCTTTCTTT
CAWSVGSIMNTEAFF
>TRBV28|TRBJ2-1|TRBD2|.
TGTGCCAGCAGGCCTTGGACTAGCGGGATCTACAATGAGCAGTTCTTC
CASRPWTSGIYNEQFF
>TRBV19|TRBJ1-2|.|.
TGTGCCAGTAGGTTCAATAGTCCGGGCTATGGCTACACCTTC
CASRFNSPGYGYTF
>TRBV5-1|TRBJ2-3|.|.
TGCGCCAGCAGCTCAACCGACAGGTTTTTGGGAGATACGCAGTATTTT
CASSSTDRFLGDTQYF
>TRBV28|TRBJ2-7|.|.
TGTGCCAGCAGTGGTCGGGTTCGCAACTACGAGCAGTACTTC
CASSGRVRNYEQYF
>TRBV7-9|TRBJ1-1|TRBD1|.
TGTGCCAGCATCATTAGGACAGGCTCGAACACTGAAGCTTTCTTT
CASIIRTGSNTEAFF
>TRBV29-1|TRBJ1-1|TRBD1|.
TGCAGCGGGGGGACAGGGGCGGTATCTGAAGCTTTCTTT
CSGGTGAVSEAFF
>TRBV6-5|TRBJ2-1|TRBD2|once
TGTGCCAGCAGGGACCTTGGCGGGAGGAATGAGCAGTTCTTC
CASRDLGGRNEQFF
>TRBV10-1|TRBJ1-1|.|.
TGCGCCAGCAGTGAGTCTGGCAGGTCTGAAGCTTTCTTT
CASSESGRSEAFF
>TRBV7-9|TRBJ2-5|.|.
TGTGCCAGCAGCTTAGTAATGGGCCCCCGAGAGACCCAGTACTTC
CASSLVMGPRETQYF
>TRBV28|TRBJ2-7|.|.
TGTGCCACCAAAAACCGACAGAAACCTTACGAGCAGTACTTC
CATKNRQKPYEQYF
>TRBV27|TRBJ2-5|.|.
TGTGCCAGCAGTTCAGAAGAGACCCAGTACTTC
CASSSEETQYF
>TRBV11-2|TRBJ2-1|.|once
TGTGCCAGCAGCCCTCTACTTGTGGTTGAGCAGTTCTTC
CASSPLLVVEQFF
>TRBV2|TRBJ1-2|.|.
TGTGCCAGCAGGGAACAGAGGTTAAACTATGGCTACACCTTC
CASREQRLNYGYTF
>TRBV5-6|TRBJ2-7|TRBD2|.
TGTGCCAGCAGCTTAGCGGGAGGGCCGGGCGAGCAGTACTTC
CASSLAGGPGEQYF
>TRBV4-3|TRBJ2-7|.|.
TGCGCCAGCAGCCAAGATTTGTACTACGAGCAGTACTTC
CASSQDLYYEQYF
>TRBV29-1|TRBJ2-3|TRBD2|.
TGCAGCGTTGAAGAGGGACTAGCGGGAGGGCCTATAGATACGCAGTATTTT
CSVEEGLAGGPIDTQYF
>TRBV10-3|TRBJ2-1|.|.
TGTGCCATCAGTGAGTCGGACGCGGGTTCGTACAATGAGCAGTTCTTC
CAISESDAGSYNEQFF
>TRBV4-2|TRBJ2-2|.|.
TGTGCCAGCAGCCAAGATACACTAATAAACACCGGGGAGCTGTTTTTT
CASSQDTLINTGELFF
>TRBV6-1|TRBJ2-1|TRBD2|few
TGTGCCAGTTCTTTGGGACTAGCGGGAGGTGAGCAGTTCTTC
CASSLGLAGGEQFF
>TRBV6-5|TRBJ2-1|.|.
TGTGCCAGCGGAGGGGACTTGAAGTACAATGAGCAGTTCTTC
CASGGDLKYNEQFF
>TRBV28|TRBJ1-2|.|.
TGTGCCAGCAGGAGTGTAGGCTACACCTTC
CASRSVGYTF
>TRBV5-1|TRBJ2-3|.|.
TGCGCCAGCAGCTTGTCTCGGGGTCGCACAGATACGCAGTATTTT
CASSLSRGRTDTQYF
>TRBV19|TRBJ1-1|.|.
TGTGCCAGTAGTAGCAAGACAGGCCGGACTGAAGCTTTCTTT
CASSSKTGRTEAFF
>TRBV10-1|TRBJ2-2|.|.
TGCGCCAGCAGCGCGGGAACTGGAGGGACCGGGGAGCTGTTTTTT
CASSAGTGGTGELFF
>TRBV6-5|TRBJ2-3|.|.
TGTGCCAGCAGGCCAGGATCTCCAGATACGCAGTATTTT
CASRPGSPDTQYF
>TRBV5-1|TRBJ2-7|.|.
TGCGCCAGCAGCCTCGAGTACGAGCAGTACTTC
CASSLEYEQYF